Below, 5 T cell receptor beta chains from the same sample are listed, as sequenced in a study of shared clonotypes between healthy human individuals. TCRdb's table, derived via immunoSEQ multiplex PCR, lists solely in-frame clones and lacks some. The sample records 450,000 to 500,000 clones, 81% being singletons. What was sequenced was PBMCs. The receptor source for this set is a woman aged 40 to 49 in good health. Some clones in this sample may be carry-over from other donors' samples.

The table lists this clone with many counts. The chain has TRBV10-3 and TRBJ2-2; 10 bases fit TRBD2. V shed 7 bases, J shed 16 bases, and the junction held 12 bases outside the gene matches. Germline V gene data show CDR1 as ENHRY and CDR2 as SYGVKD. The CDR3 loop spans 13 amino acids. CDR3 sequence (DNA): TGTGCCATCACGTCCCAGCGGGAGGGCTTTCCGTTTTTT. The encoded protein is CAITSQREGFPFF.

The CDR3 loop reads CASSLGADNEQFF. The CDR3 DNA is TGCGCCAGCAGCTTGGGGGCGGACAATGAGCAGTTCTTC. This chain links TRBV5-1 with TRBJ2-1, with D unresolved. The length of the CDR3 is 13 residues. In germline, CDR1 is SGHRS, CDR2 YFSETQ. Deletions cut 0 bases from V and 5 bases from J, with 6 bases between.

As to this clone: A far larger clone is off by one base, so a read error is likely. Different DNA sequences within this sample yield the same CDR3. The V call is TRBV30, the J call TRBJ2-2; possibly TRBD1 for D (5 bases). From germline, CDR1 is GTSNPN and CDR2 SVGIG (reference sequence). The CDR3 loop spans 13 amino acids. V was cut by 1 base and J by 7 bases, with 10 bases left in between. Written as DNA, the CDR3 is TGTGCCTGGAGTGACAGGCGTGTCGGGGAGCTGTTTTTT. Its protein product is CAWSDRRVGELFF.

The V and J genes are TRBV29-1 and TRBJ2-7, with 8 nucleotides matching TRBD1. Per the germline V gene, CDR1 is SQVTM and CDR2 is ANQGSEA. The CDR3 is made up of 15 amino acids. V gave up 4 bases and J gave up 7 bases; unmatched junction bases: 15. The CDR3 nucleotides read TGCAGCGTTGGAAGCCGGGACAGGTTGGTGGGGGAGCAGTACTTC. Its protein product is CSVGSRDRLVGEQYF.

The chain links TRBV2 to TRBJ1-2, with 8 bases matching TRBD1. The CDR3 spans 13 residues. With 3 bases clipped from V and 5 bases from J, the junction kept 2 bases outside the gene matches. From germline, CDR1 is SNHLY and CDR2 FYNNEI. CDR3 coding DNA: TGTGCCAGCAGTGACAGGGGGCGGTATGGCTACACCTTC. Translated, it gives CASSDRGRYGYTF. The full variable domain, rest sourced from reference TRBV2 and TRBJ1-2, is EPEVTQTPSHQVTQMGQEVILRCVPISNHLYFYWYRQILGQKVEFLVSFYNNEISEKSEIFDDQFSVERPDGSNFTLKIRSTKLEDSAMYFCASSDRGRYGYTFGSGTRLTVV.